This TCR beta chain is from a study of T cell responses to AZD1222 COVID-19 vaccine. Germline V gives CDR1 SNHLY, CDR2 FYNNEI. The CDR3 covers 15 residues. Deletions cut 8 bases from V and 5 bases from J, with 19 bases between. The table came from immunoSEQ multiplex PCR; TCRdb's copy has only in-frame clones and leaves some out. Seen here are some 170,000 clones, roughly 88% observed once, and the top ten hold approximately 4.5%. This material consisted of peripheral blood, taken 28 days after the second AZD1222 dose. This clonotype originated in an adult who received the AZD1222 COVID-19 vaccine. This chain uses TRBV2 with TRBJ2-1, with D perhaps TRBD2 (7 bases). DNA of the CDR3: TGTGCCAGCGGGGGGGCCAGGGGCCCGAACAATGAGCAGTTCTTC. It encodes CASGGARGPNNEQFF.